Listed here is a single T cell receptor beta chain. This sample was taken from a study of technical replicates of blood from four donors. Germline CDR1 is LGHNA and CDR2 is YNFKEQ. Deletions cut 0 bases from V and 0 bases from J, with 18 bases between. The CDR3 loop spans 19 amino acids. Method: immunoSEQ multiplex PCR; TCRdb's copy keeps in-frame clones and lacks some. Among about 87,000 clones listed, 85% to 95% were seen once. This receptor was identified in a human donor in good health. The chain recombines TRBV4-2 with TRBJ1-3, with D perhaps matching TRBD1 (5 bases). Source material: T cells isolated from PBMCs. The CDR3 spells CASSQDTWGELSSGNTIYF. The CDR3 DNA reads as TGTGCCAGCAGCCAAGATACTTGGGGCGAACTGAGCTCTGGAAACACCATATATTTT.